This TCR beta chain was retrieved from a study of blood T cell repertoires in COVID-19. Study information: Both acute and convalescent COVID-19 samples were obtained from the United States, Italy and Spain. Sources were T cells, B-cell-depleted T cells, or PBMCs; the material itself was cDNA or gDNA.

As handled by the study authors: For nucleated cells, counts were estimated from reference gene primer amplification. The data were produced by immunoSEQ multiplex PCR, yet TCRdb's version contains in-frame clones alone and is incomplete. The D gene and trimming were derived from the DNA, and the V and J assignments and clone size from that table. The sample comprises just over 650,000 clones, more than 80% of which are singletons, and over 0.2% rests with the top ten. V lost 3 bases and J 3 bases, leaving 13 bases between the germline ends. The CDR3 spans 15 residues. In germline, CDR1 is SGDLS, CDR2 YYNGEE.

The sequence was obtained from a woman between 18 and 30 years old with acute or convalescent COVID-19. The chain is built from TRBV9 and TRBJ2-1; D remains unclear. The sequencing sample was made of peripheral blood. As DNA, the CDR3 is TGTGCCAGCAGCGCCGAAGGAGCCAGCTACAATGAGCAGTTCTTC. Translated: CASSAEGASYNEQFF. The full variable domain, in which reference TRBV9 and TRBJ2-1 provide the parts outside the CDR3, is DSGVTQTPKHLITATGQRVTLRCSPRSGDLSVYWYQQSLDQGLQFLIQYYNGEERAKGNILERFSAQQFPDLHSELNLSSLELGDSALYFCASSAEGASYNEQFFGPGTRLTVL.